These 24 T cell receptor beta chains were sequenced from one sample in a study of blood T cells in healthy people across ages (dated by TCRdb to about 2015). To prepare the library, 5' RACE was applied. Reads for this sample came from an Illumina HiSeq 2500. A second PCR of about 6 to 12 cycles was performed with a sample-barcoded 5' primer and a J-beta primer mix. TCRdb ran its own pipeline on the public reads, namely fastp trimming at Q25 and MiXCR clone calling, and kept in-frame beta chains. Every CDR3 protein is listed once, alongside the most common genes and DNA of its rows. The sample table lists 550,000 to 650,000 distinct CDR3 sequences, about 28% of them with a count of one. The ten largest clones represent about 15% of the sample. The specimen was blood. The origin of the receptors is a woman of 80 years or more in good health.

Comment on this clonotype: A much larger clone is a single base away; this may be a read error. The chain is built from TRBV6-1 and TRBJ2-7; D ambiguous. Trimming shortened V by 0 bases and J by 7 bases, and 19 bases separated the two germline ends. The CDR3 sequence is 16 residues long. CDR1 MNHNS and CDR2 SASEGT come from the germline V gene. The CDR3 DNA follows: TGTGCCAGCAGTGAAGCGCGCTACAGAAATTACAATGAGCAGTACTTC. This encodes CASSEARYRNYNEQYF.

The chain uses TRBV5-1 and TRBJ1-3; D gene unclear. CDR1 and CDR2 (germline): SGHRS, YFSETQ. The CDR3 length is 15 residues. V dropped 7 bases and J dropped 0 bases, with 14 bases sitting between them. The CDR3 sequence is CASGATASSGNTIYF. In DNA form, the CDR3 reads TGCGCCAGCGGAGCAACAGCAAGCTCTGGAAACACCATATATTTT.

The CDR3 loop reads CASSLDRVPGANVLTF. The CDR3 DNA is TGTGCCAGCAGCTTGGACAGGGTCCCTGGGGCCAACGTCCTGACTTTC. The rearrangement uses TRBV5-4 and TRBJ2-6; weak D call: TRBD1 (6 bases). V shed 0 bases and J shed 2 bases, with 9 bases lying between them. The CDR3 consists of 16 residues. Per the germline V gene, CDR1 is SGHNT and CDR2 is YYREEE (reference sequence).

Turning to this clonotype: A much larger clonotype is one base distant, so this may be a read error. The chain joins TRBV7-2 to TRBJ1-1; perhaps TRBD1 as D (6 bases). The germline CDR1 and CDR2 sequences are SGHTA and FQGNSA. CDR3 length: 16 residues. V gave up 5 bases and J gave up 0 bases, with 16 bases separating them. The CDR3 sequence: CASSLGTRSLNTEAFF. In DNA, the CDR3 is TGTGCCAGCAGCCTAGGGACAAGGTCGCTGAACACTGAAGCTTTCTTT.

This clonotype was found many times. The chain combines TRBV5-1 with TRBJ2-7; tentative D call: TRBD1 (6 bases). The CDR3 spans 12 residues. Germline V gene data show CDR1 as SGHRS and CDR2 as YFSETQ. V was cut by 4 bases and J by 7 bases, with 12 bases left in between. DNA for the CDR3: TGCGCCAGCAGCCAGGGGCTTTGGGAGCAGTACTTC. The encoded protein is CASSQGLWEQYF.

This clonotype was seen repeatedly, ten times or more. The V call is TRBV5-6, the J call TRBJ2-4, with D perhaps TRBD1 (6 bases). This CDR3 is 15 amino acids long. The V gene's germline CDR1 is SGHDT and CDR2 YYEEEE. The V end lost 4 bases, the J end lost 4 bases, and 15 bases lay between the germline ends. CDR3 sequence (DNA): TGTGCCAGCAGCCTTACATGGACAGAAAAAAACATTCAGTACTTC. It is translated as CASSLTWTEKNIQYF.

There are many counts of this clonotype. This CDR3 is CASSQGLGNNEQFF. In DNA, the CDR3 is TGTGCCAGCAGTCAAGGACTAGGGAACAATGAGCAGTTCTTC. This chain uses TRBV2 with TRBJ2-1, with 7 bases identical to TRBD2. The CDR3 has 14 amino acids. Losses at the gene ends were 5 bases for V and 5 bases for J; bases not matched to a gene: 6. Germline V gene data show CDR1 as SNHLY and CDR2 as FYNNEI.

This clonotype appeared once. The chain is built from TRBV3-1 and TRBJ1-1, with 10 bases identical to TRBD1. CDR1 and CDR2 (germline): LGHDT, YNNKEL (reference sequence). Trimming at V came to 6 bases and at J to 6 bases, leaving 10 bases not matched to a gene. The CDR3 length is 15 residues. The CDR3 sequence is CASRLDRGRGSEAFF. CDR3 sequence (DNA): TGTGCCAGCAGACTTGACAGGGGGCGAGGGTCTGAAGCTTTCTTT.

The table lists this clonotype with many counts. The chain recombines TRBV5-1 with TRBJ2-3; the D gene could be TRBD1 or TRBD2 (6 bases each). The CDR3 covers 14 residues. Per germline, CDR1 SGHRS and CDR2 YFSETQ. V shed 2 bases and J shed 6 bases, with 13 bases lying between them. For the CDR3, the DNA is TGCGCCAGCAGCTTTGGGGGGCCTAGGGATACGCAGTATTTT. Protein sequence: CASSFGGPRDTQYF.

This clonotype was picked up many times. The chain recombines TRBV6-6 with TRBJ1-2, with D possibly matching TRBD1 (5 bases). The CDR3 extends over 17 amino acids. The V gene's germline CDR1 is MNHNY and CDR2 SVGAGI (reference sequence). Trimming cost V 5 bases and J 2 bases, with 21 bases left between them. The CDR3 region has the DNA TGTGCCAGCAGTCCACGCTCCCAGCCGGGACGGAACTATGGCTACACCTTC. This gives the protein CASSPRSQPGRNYGYTF.

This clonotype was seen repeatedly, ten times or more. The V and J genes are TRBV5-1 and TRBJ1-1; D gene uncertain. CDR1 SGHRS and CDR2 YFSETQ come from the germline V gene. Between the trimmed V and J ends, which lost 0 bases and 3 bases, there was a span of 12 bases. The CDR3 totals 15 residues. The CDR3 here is CASSLDPRRDTEAFF. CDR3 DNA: TGCGCCAGCAGCTTGGACCCCCGGCGGGACACTGAAGCTTTCTTT.

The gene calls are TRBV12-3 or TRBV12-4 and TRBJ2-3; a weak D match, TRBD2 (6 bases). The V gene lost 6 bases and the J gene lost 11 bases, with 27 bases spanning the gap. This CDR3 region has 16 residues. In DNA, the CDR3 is TGTGCCAGCAGGGGGGACTTATCCGTGAGCGCAGATGTGCAGTATTTT. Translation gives CASRGDLSVSADVQYF.

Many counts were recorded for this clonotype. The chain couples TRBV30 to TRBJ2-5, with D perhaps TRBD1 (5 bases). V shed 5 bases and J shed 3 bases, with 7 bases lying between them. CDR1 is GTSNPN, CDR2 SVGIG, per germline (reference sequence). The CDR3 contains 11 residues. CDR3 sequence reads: CAWVREETQYF. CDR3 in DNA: TGTGCCTGGGTCAGGGAAGAGACCCAGTACTTC.

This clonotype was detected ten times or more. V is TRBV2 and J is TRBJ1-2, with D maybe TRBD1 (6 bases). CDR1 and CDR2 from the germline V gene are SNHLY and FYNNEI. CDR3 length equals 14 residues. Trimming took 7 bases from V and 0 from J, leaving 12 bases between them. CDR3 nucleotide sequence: TGTGCCAGCACTTGGGGGGGGCCTAACTATGGCTACACCTTC. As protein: CASTWGGPNYGYTF.

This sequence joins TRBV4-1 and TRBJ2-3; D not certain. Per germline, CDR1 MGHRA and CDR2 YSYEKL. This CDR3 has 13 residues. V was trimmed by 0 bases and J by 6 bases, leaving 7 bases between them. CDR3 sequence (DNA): TGCGCCAGCAGCCAAGAGAGTGCTGATACGCAGTATTTT. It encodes CASSQESADTQYF.

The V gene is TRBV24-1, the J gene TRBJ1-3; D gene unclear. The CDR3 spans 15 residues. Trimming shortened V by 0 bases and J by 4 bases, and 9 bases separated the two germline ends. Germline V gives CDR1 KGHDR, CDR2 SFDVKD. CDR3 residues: CATSDLAGNGNTIYF. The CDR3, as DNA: TGTGCCACCAGTGATTTGGCGGGAAACGGAAACACCATATATTTT.

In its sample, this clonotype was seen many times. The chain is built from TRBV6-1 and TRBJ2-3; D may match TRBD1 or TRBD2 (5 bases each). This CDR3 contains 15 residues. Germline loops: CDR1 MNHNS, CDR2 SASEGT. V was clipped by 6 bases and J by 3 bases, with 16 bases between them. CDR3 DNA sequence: TGTGCCAGCAGCCGATGGGACCTGGGGACAGATACGCAGTATTTT. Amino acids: CASSRWDLGTDTQYF.

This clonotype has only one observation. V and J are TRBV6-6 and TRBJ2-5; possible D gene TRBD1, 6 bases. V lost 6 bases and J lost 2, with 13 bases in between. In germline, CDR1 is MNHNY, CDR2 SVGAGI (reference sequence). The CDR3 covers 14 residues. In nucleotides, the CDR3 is TGTGCCAGCAGCCTCCCGAGGGGGCAAGAGACCCAGTACTTC. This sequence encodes CASSLPRGQETQYF.

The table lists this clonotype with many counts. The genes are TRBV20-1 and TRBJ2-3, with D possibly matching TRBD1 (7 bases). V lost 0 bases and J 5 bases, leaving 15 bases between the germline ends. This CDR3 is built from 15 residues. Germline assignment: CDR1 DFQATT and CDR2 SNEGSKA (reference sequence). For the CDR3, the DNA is TGCAGTGCTAGAGATCCGGCAGGGGGGAAAGATACGCAGTATTTT. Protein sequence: CSARDPAGGKDTQYF.

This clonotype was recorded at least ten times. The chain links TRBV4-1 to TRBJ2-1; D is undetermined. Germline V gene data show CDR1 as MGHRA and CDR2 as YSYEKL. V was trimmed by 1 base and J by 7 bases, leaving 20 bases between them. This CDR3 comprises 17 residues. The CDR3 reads CASSQGRDPPHSNEQFF. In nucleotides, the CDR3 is TGCGCCAGCAGCCAAGGTAGAGACCCACCACACTCGAATGAGCAGTTCTTC.

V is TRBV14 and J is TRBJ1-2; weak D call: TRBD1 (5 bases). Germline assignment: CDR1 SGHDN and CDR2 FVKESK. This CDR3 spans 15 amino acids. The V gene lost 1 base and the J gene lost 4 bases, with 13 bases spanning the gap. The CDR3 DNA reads TGTGCCAGCAGCCAAGTCAGGGCTTCCCTCTATGGCTACACCTTC. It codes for CASSQVRASLYGYTF.

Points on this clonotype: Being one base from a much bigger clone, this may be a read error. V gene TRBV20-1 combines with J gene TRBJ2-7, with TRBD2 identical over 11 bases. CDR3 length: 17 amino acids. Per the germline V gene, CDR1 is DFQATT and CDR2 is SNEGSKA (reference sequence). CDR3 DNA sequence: TGCGGTGCTAGAGTAGCGGGGGGGCCTATCACCTCCTACGAGCAGTACTTC. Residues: CGARVAGGPITSYEQYF.

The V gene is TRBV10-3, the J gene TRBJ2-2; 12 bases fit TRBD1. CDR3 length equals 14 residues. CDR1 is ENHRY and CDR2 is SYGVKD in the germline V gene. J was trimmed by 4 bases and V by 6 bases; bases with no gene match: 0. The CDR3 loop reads CAIRGQGATGELFF. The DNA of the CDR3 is TGTGCCATCAGGGGACAGGGGGCCACCGGGGAGCTGTTTTTT.

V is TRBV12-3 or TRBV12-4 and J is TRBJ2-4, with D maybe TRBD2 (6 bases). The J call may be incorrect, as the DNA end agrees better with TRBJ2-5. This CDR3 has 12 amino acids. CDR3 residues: CASTQSGETQYF. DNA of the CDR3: TGTGCCAGCACCCAAAGCGGGGAGACCCAGTACTTC.